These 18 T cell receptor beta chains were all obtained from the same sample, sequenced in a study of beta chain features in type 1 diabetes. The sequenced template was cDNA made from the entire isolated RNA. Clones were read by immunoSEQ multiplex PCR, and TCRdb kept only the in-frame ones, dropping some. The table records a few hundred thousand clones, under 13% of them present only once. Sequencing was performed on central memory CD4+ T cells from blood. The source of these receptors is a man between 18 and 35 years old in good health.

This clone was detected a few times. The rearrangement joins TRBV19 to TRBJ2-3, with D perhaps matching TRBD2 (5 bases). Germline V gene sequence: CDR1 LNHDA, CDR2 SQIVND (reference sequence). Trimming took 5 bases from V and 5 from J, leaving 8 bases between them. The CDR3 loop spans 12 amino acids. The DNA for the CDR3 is TGTGCCAGTAGTGGACTGCAAGATACGCAGTATTTT. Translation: CASSGLQDTQYF.

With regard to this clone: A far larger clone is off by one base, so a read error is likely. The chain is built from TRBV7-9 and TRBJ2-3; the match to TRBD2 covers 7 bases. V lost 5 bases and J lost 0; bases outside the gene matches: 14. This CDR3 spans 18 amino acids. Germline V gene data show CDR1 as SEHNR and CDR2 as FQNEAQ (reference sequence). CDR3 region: CASSARVASGTSTDTQYF. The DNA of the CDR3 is TGTGCCAGCAGCGCCCGAGTGGCTAGCGGCACTAGCACAGATACGCAGTATTTT.

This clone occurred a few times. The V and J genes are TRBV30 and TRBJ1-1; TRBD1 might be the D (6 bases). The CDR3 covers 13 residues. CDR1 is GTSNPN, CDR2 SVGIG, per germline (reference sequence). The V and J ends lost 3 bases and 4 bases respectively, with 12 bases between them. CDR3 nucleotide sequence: TGTGCCTGGAGCCGGGGGGCTGTCACTGAAGCTTTCTTT. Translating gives CAWSRGAVTEAFF. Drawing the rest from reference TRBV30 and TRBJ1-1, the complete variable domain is SQTIHQWPATLVQPVGSPLSLECTVEGTSNPNLYWYRQAAGRGLQLLFYSVGIGQISSEVPQNLSASRPQDRQFILSSKKLLLSDSGFYLCAWSRGAVTEAFFGQGTRLTVV.

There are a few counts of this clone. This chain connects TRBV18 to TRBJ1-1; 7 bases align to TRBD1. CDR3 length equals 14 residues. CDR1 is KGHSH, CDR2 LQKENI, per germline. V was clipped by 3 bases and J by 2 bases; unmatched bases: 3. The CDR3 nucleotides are TGTGCCAGCTCACCTGACAGGGAAAACACTGAAGCTTTCTTT. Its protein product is CASSPDRENTEAFF.

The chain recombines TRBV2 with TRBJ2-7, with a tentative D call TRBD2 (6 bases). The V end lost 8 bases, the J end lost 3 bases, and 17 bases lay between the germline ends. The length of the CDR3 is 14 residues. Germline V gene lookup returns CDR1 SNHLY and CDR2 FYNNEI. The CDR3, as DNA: TGTGCCAGCCTCCGGGACTCGACTGACTACGAGCAGTACTTC. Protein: CASLRDSTDYEQYF.

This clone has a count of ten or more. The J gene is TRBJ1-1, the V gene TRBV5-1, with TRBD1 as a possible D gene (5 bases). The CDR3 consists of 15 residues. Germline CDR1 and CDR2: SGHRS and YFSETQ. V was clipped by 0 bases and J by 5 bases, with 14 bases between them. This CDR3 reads CASSLAPQGRTEAFF. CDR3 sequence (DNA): TGCGCCAGCAGCTTGGCCCCGCAGGGAAGGACTGAAGCTTTCTTT.

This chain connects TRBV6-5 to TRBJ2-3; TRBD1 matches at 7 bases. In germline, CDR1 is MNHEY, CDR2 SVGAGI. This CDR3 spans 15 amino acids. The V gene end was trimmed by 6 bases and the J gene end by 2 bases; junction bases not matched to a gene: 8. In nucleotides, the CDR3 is TGTGCCAGCAGCTACCGTGGGACAGCCACAGATACGCAGTATTTT. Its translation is CASSYRGTATDTQYF.

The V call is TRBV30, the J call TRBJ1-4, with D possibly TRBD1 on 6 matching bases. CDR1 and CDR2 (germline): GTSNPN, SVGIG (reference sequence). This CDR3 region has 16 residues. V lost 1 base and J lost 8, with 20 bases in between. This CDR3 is CAWSGYRQAGGEKLFF. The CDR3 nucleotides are TGTGCCTGGAGTGGCTACCGACAGGCGGGTGGCGAAAAACTGTTTTTT. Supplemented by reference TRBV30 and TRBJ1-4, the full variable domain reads SQTIHQWPATLVQPVGSPLSLECTVEGTSNPNLYWYRQAAGRGLQLLFYSVGIGQISSEVPQNLSASRPQDRQFILSSKKLLLSDSGFYLCAWSGYRQAGGEKLFFGSGTQLSVL.

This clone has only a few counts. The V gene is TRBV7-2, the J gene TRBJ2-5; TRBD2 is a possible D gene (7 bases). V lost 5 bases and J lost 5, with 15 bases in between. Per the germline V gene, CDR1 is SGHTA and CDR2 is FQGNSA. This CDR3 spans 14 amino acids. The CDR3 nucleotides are TGTGCCAGCAGCCCGGAGGGGGGGCCGGAGACCCAGTACTTC. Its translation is CASSPEGGPETQYF. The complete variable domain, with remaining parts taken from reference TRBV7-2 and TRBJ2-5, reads GAGVSQSPSNKVTEKGKDVELRCDPISGHTALYWYRQSLGQGLEFLIYFQGNSAPDKSGLPSDRFSAERTGGSVSTLTIQRTQQEDSAVYLCASSPEGGPETQYFGPGTRLLVL.

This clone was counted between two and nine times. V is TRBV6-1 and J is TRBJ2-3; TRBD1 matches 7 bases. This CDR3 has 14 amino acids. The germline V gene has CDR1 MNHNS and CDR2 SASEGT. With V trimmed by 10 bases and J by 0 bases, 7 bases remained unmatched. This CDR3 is CATLTGMSTDTQYF. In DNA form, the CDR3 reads TGTGCCACCCTGACAGGGATGAGCACAGATACGCAGTATTTT.

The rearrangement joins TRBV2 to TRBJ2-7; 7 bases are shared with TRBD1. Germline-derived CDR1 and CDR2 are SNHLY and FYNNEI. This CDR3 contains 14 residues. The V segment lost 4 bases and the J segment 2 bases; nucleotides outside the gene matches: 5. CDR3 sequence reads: CASSVEQGPYEQYF. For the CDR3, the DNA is TGTGCCAGCAGTGTTGAACAGGGGCCCTACGAGCAGTACTTC.

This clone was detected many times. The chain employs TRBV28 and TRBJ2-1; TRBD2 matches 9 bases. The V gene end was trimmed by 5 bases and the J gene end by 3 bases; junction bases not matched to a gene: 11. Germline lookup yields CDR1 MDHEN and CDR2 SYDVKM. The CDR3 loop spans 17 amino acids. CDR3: CASSLTIAGARYNEQFF. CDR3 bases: TGTGCCAGCAGTCTTACTATAGCGGGAGCCCGCTACAATGAGCAGTTCTTC.

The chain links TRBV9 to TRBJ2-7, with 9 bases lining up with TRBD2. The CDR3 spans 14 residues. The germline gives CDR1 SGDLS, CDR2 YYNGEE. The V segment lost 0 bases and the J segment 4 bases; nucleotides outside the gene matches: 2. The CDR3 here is CASSVGSGRYEQYF. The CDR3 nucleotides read TGTGCCAGCAGCGTAGGTAGCGGGAGATACGAGCAGTACTTC.

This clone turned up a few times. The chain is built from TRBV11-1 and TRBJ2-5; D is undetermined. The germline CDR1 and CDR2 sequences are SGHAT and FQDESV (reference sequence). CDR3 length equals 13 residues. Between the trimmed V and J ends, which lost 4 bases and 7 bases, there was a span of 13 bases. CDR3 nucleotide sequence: TGTGCCAGCAGCTCCAGCCACGGTGTGACCCAGTACTTC. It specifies CASSSSHGVTQYF.

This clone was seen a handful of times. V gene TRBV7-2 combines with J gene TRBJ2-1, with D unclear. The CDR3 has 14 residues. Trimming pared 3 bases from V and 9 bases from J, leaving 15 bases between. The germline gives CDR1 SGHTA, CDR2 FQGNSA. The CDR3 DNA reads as TGTGCCAGCAGCTTGTGGCCTCTCTCCGGTGAGCAGTTCTTC. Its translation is CASSLWPLSGEQFF.

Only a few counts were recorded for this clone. This CDR3 reads CASSIASLSSYEQYF. CDR3 sequence (DNA): TGTGCCAGCAGTATTGCTAGCCTGAGCTCCTACGAGCAGTACTTC. The chain couples TRBV11-2 to TRBJ2-7; maybe TRBD2 (5 bases). Trimming stripped 6 bases from V and 0 bases from J, with 15 bases between. This CDR3 is built from 15 residues. The germline V gene has CDR1 SGHAT and CDR2 FQNNGV.

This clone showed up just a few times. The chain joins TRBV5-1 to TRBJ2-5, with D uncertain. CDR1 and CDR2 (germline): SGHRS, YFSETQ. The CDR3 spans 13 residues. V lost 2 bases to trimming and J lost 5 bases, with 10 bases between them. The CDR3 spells CASSFDRSETQYF. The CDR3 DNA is TGCGCCAGCAGCTTCGACCGTAGTGAGACCCAGTACTTC.

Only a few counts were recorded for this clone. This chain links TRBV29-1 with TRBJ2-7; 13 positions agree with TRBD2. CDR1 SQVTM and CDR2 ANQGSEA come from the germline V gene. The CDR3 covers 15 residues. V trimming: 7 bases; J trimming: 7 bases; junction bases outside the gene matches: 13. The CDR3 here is CSGVGRTSGRFEQYF. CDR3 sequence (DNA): TGCAGCGGTGTAGGCCGGACTAGCGGGAGATTTGAGCAGTACTTC.